This is a list of T cell receptor beta chains from one sample in a study of blood T cells in healthy people across ages. TCRdb used MiXCR to reprocess the 5' RACE reads, holding one entry per CDR3 protein. Of roughly 1,500,000 distinct CDR3 sequences listed, about 35% were seen once; the top ten hold about 11%. Source material: blood. The origin of the receptors is a woman in her 30s in good health. The CDR3 runs from the conserved cysteine through the conserved F or W. The D gene is left open where the match is weak. Not all rows give a size; the values are once, few, many and, for expanded clones, a class.

-	many	TRBV7-9	TRBJ2-1	TGTGCCAGCAGCGCGAGGGGGGGTTCCTACAATGAGCAGTTCTTC	CASSARGGSYNEQFF
TRBD1	-	TRBV5-1	TRBJ1-1	TGCGCCAGCAGCCAGCATGCACAGGGGGTTACTGAAGCTTTCTTT	CASSQHAQGVTEAFF
-	-	TRBV5-1	TRBJ2-5	TGCGCCAGCAGCTTGGGTGGACGCCGTCCCTTTCAAGAGACCCAGTACTTC	CASSLGGRRPFQETQYF
-	-	TRBV18	TRBJ1-5	TGTGCCAGCTCACTCAATACAGGGCCCAGTCAGCCCCAGCATTTT	CASSLNTGPSQPQHF
TRBD1	few	TRBV5-6	TRBJ2-5	TGTGCCAGCAGCCCGACAGGGCGGTACCAAGAGACCCAGTACTTC	CASSPTGRYQETQYF
-	few	TRBV30	TRBJ2-1	TGTGCCTGGAGTCACCCCGGGACTGCCCACAATGAGCAGTTCTTC	CAWSHPGTAHNEQFF
-	many	TRBV20-1	TRBJ2-3	TGCAGTGCTCTGAGGCGGAGCGCAGATACGCAGTATTTT	CSALRRSADTQYF
TRBD1	-	TRBV6-1	TRBJ2-6	TGTGCCGTCAGACAGGGAGCGTATTTGAGATCTGGGGCCAACGTCCTGACTTTC	CAVRQGAYLRSGANVLTF
TRBD2	few	TRBV20-1	TRBJ2-1	TGCAGTGCACGTCCGGGACTAGTGAATGAGCAGTTCTTC	CSARPGLVNEQFF
TRBD2	many	TRBV11-1	TRBJ2-3	TGTGCCAGCAGCCGTTGGTCCGGGACTAGCGGGAGGCATAAAACAGATACGCAGTATTTT	CASSRWSGTSGRHKTDTQYF
TRBD1	-	TRBV15	TRBJ1-1	TGTGCCGCCAGCAGAGGGACAGGGGAAGCTTTCTTT	CAASRGTGEAFF
TRBD2	-	TRBV6-1	TRBJ2-7	TGTGCCAGCAGTGATCCGGGACTAGCATCCTACGAGCAGTACTTC	CASSDPGLASYEQYF
TRBD1	few	TRBV20-1	TRBJ2-7	TGCAGTCAGACACCGGGACAGGGATCTTTCGAGCAGTACTTC	CSQTPGQGSFEQYF
TRBD2	few	TRBV20-1	TRBJ2-1	TGCAGTGCTAGAAAGCGGGAGGGCCTAGGGTACAATGAGCAGTTCTTC	CSARKREGLGYNEQFF
-	-	TRBV11-1	TRBJ2-7	TGTGCCAGCAGCTTCGAGGCGGGTACCTTCGGCGAGCAGTACTTC	CASSFEAGTFGEQYF
-	many	TRBV4-1	TRBJ2-4	TGCGCCAGCAGCCAGGGAGCCAAAAACATTCAGTACTTC	CASSQGAKNIQYF
-	-	TRBV4-1	TRBJ2-7	TGCGCCAGCAGCCAAGATTCTAGAGGGCTCGGCTCCTACGAGCAGTACTTC	CASSQDSRGLGSYEQYF
TRBD1	few	TRBV20-1	TRBJ1-5	TGCAGTGCTAGGGGGCCACAGGGGGCTTCGGAGCCCCAGCATTTT	CSARGPQGASEPQHF
TRBD2	-	TRBV5-1	TRBJ2-1	TGCGCCAGCAGCTTGATGTCTAGCGGGACGAGCTCCTACAATGAGCAGTTCTTC	CASSLMSSGTSSYNEQFF
TRBD1	-	TRBV20-1	TRBJ1-5	TGCAGTGCTAGAACGACAGGGGATCAGCCCCAGCATTTT	CSARTTGDQPQHF
TRBD1	-	TRBV10-3	TRBJ1-2	TGTGCCATCAGTGAGGGGGGACAGAACTATGGCTACACCTTC	CAISEGGQNYGYTF
-	few	TRBV5-5	TRBJ2-2	TGTGCCAGCAGCCCGGGTCTCAGCGGGGAGCTGTTTTTT	CASSPGLSGELFF
TRBD1	-	TRBV15	TRBJ1-1	TGTGCCACCAGCTGGACAGGGAACGGGAACACTGAAGCTTTCTTT	CATSWTGNGNTEAFF
-	-	TRBV20-1	TRBJ2-1	TGCAGTGCTAGTCTGGGCAGCCAATCTTACAATGAGCAGTTCTTC	CSASLGSQSYNEQFF
TRBD1	-	TRBV27	TRBJ1-5	TGTGCCAGCAGCCACCGACTGGGACAGGAGAATCAGCCCCAGCATTTT	CASSHRLGQENQPQHF
-	-	TRBV7-6	TRBJ1-1	TGTGCCAGCAGCTTAGTAGCGGGCGAAGCTTTCTTT	CASSLVAGEAFF
-	-	TRBV1	TRBJ1-4	TGCACCCACCGGGACAGGGGTATATTGGTGTTTTTT	CTHRDRGILVFF
-	-	TRBV7-6	TRBJ2-1	TGTGCCAGCAGTACGGGGGCCGAGAGCTCCTACAATGAGCAGTTCTTC	CASSTGAESSYNEQFF
-	-	TRBV20-1	TRBJ1-4	TGCAGTGCTAGAGTCGGGATCCCCGATGAAAAACTGTTTTTT	CSARVGIPDEKLFF
TRBD2	-	TRBV7-3	TRBJ2-5	TGTGCCAGCAGCTCGGGGGGGAGTAGCGGTCTCCAAGAGACCCAGTACTTC	CASSSGGSSGLQETQYF
-	-	TRBV6-2/TRBV6-3	TRBJ2-7	TGTGCCAGCACTAAGGACTATCCAAGCTACGAGCAGTACTTC	CASTKDYPSYEQYF
-	-	TRBV29-1	TRBJ1-1	TGCAGCCCGGGGGAACCAGGTGCTGAAGCTTTCTTT	CSPGEPGAEAFF
-	-	TRBV20-1	TRBJ2-3	TGCAGTGCTAGAGGCAGGCGGCAGGGAACCACAGATACGCAGTATTTT	CSARGRRQGTTDTQYF
TRBD1	-	TRBV5-1	TRBJ1-1	TGCGCCAGCAGCTCCTTGGGACAGGGGACGGGAACTGAAGCTTTCTTT	CASSSLGQGTGTEAFF
-	-	TRBV11-1	TRBJ2-3	TGTGCCAGCAGCTTTGGAGGGGGCTACGGCGCAGATACGCAGTATTTT	CASSFGGGYGADTQYF
-	-	TRBV5-1	TRBJ2-5	TGCGCCAGCAGCCCCGTAGGAACAGTCAAAGAGACCCAGTACTTC	CASSPVGTVKETQYF
TRBD1	many	TRBV7-8	TRBJ2-7	TGTGCCAGCAGCTTAGGACAGGGGGCCTTCGGCGGGCAGTACTTC	CASSLGQGAFGGQYF
TRBD1	-	TRBV11-2	TRBJ1-2	TGTGCCAGCATGGGACAGGGTCAAACTGATGGCTACACCTTC	CASMGQGQTDGYTF
-	-	TRBV6-6	TRBJ2-1	TGTGCCAGCAGTTCCAGGACTCATTCATACAATGAGCAGTTCTTC	CASSSRTHSYNEQFF
-	few	TRBV6-2/TRBV6-3	TRBJ1-5	TGTGCCAGCAGTTCCGGACAGTCTAATCAGCCCCAGCATTTT	CASSSGQSNQPQHF
TRBD1	many	TRBV6-5	TRBJ1-2	TGTGCCAGCAGTTGGGGACAGGGAGACTATGGCTACACCTTC	CASSWGQGDYGYTF
TRBD1	-	TRBV12-3/TRBV12-4	TRBJ1-1	TGTGCCAGCAGTTCGGACAGGGCTAACACTGAAGCTTTCTTT	CASSSDRANTEAFF
TRBD1	-	TRBV7-3	TRBJ1-6	TGTGCCAGCAGCTTAACTGCAGGGGGGGATTCACCCCCCCACTTT	CASSLTAGGDSPPHF
-	few	TRBV6-2/TRBV6-3	TRBJ1-2	TGTGCCAGCAGTTACTCAAAGGATGGCTACACCTTC	CASSYSKDGYTF
TRBD2	few	TRBV4-1	TRBJ2-3	TGCGCCAGCCAACCGGGACTAGCAGAAGATACGCAGTATTTT	CASQPGLAEDTQYF
-	few	TRBV29-1	TRBJ2-7	TGCAGCGTTGTCTTCAGCCCGGGCTTCTACGAGCAGTACTTC	CSVVFSPGFYEQYF
-	-	TRBV20-1	TRBJ1-1	TGCAGTGCCCGGTTAAAGGGCTTCATGAACACTGAAGCTTTCTTT	CSARLKGFMNTEAFF